Presented here are 30 T cell receptor beta chains from one specimen sequenced in a study of blood T cell repertoires in COVID-19. Generated by immunoSEQ multiplex PCR, the TCRdb table keeps only in-frame clones and is missing some. The sample gives around 280,000 clones, approximately 86% of which show up once; 4% to 5% is in the top ten. The sequencing sample was made of peripheral blood. These TCRs come from a woman between 45 and 60 years old with active or convalescent COVID-19.

This clone has only one observation. The chain joins TRBV6-2 or TRBV6-3 to TRBJ1-5; the D gene is possibly TRBD1 (6 bases). Germline values: CDR1 MNHEY, CDR2 SVGEGT. V was trimmed by 6 bases and J by 3 bases, leaving 21 bases between them. The CDR3 length is 17 residues. The CDR3 DNA sequence: TGTGCCAGCAGCCTTTTCGGGGCAGGGGACTACAATCAGCCCCAGCATTTT. Its translation is CASSLFGAGDYNQPQHF.

The rearrangement links TRBV29-1 to TRBJ2-1, with 9 bases identical to TRBD2. The length of the CDR3 is 13 residues. V lost 0 bases and J lost 9; bases outside the gene matches: 3. Per germline, CDR1 SQVTM and CDR2 ANQGSEA. CDR3 nucleotides: TGCAGCGTTGAAGAGCTAGCGGGAATTGAGCAGTTCTTC. Encoded protein: CSVEELAGIEQFF.

This rearrangement joins TRBV20-1 to TRBJ2-1; a possible D gene is TRBD2 (5 bases). Germline loops: CDR1 DFQATT, CDR2 SNEGSKA (reference sequence). The V end was cut by 3 bases, the J end by 7 bases, with 22 bases between. CDR3 length: 16 amino acids. CDR3 sequence (DNA): TGCAGTGCTAGTATAGGTTGGGCTAGAGGCGGGAATGAGCAGTTCTTC. It yields the protein CSASIGWARGGNEQFF.

The V gene is TRBV2, the J gene TRBJ2-2; possible D gene TRBD1, 5 bases. Trimming shortened V by 5 bases and J by 5 bases, and 15 bases separated the two germline ends. The CDR3 is 15 residues long. Germline lookup yields CDR1 SNHLY and CDR2 FYNNEI. The CDR3 protein is CASSKTATTTGELFF. CDR3 nucleotides: TGTGCCAGCAGTAAGACAGCAACAACGACCGGGGAGCTGTTTTTT.

A note on this clone: The sample holds other DNA sequences that translate to the same CDR3. The V gene is TRBV5-1, the J gene TRBJ2-3; TRBD1 aligns across 8 bases. The CDR3 covers 14 residues. V gave up 0 bases and J gave up 3 bases; unmatched junction bases: 0. Germline V gene sequence: CDR1 SGHRS, CDR2 YFSETQ. In nucleotides, the CDR3 is TGCGCCAGCAGCTTGGACAGGGGGACAGATACGCAGTATTTT. It is translated as CASSLDRGTDTQYF.

V gene TRBV15 combines with J gene TRBJ2-7; 7 positions match TRBD2. CDR3 length: 14 residues. The germline gives CDR1 LNHNV, CDR2 YYDKDF (reference sequence). V was pared by 1 base and J by 7 bases, with 7 bases of the junction left unmatched. The CDR3 nucleotides read TGTGCCACCAGCAGAGCGGGGAGGGATCGGGAGCAGTACTTC. Translated: CATSRAGRDREQYF.

This clone appeared a single time. V is TRBV18 and J is TRBJ1-3; 7 bases are shared with TRBD1. The ends lost 3 bases at V and 3 bases at J; junction bases unmatched: 17. Germline V gene sequence: CDR1 KGHSH, CDR2 LQKENI. This CDR3 is built from 19 residues. CDR3 sequence (DNA): TGTGCCAGCTCACCTAACCCTTCTCACCCCGGGACAGATGGAAACACCATATATTTT. This gives the protein CASSPNPSHPGTDGNTIYF. The whole variable domain, filled in from reference TRBV18 and TRBJ1-3, reads NAGVMQNPRHLVRRRGQEARLRCSPMKGHSHVYWYRQLPEEGLKFMVYLQKENIIDESGMPKERFSAEFPKEGPSILRIQQVVRGDSAAYFCASSPNPSHPGTDGNTIYFGEGSWLTVV.

The genes are TRBV4-2 and TRBJ2-1, with D maybe TRBD1 (5 bases). V was clipped by 2 bases and J by 4 bases, with 12 bases between them. Looked up from germline, CDR1 is LGHNA and CDR2 is YNFKEQ. This CDR3 contains 15 residues. This CDR3 is CASSQPGKGYNEQFF. The CDR3 coding sequence is TGTGCCAGCAGCCAACCCGGAAAGGGGTACAATGAGCAGTTCTTC.

The chain combines TRBV6-5 with TRBJ1-2, with D possibly matching TRBD1 (5 bases). V lost 8 bases and J lost 4, with 20 bases in between. The CDR3 runs 15 residues. CDR1 and CDR2 from the germline V gene are MNHEY and SVGAGI. This chain's CDR3 is CASRLAGTRGYGYTF. The CDR3 DNA reads TGTGCCAGCCGATTGGCGGGGACGCGAGGCTATGGCTACACCTTC.

The V gene is TRBV5-6, the J gene TRBJ2-5, with D perhaps matching TRBD1 (5 bases). Germline V lookup: CDR1 SGHDT, CDR2 YYEEEE. The CDR3 loop spans 13 amino acids. Deletions cut 2 bases from V and 5 bases from J, with 10 bases between. This chain's CDR3 is CASSFQGGETQYF. The DNA of the CDR3 is TGTGCCAGCAGCTTCCAGGGTGGGGAGACCCAGTACTTC.

The V call is TRBV4-1, the J call TRBJ2-1, with TRBD2 matching 11 bases. The CDR3 has 16 residues. Germline CDR1 and CDR2: MGHRA and YSYEKL. J was trimmed by 4 bases and V by 3 bases; bases with no gene match: 5. DNA of the CDR3: TGCGCCAGCAGCCAGACCGGGACTAGCGGTTACAATGAGCAGTTCTTC. This gives the protein CASSQTGTSGYNEQFF.

This CDR3 is CSVGTGDTQYF. The CDR3 coding sequence is TGCAGCGTTGGAACAGGGGATACGCAGTATTTT. The J gene is TRBJ2-3, the V gene TRBV29-1; D possibly corresponds to TRBD1 (6 bases). The V and J ends lost 4 bases and 6 bases respectively, with 8 bases between them. Germline V lookup: CDR1 SQVTM, CDR2 ANQGSEA. The CDR3 has 11 amino acids.

This clone was seen more than once but under ten times. The chain combines TRBV5-6 with TRBJ2-2; D ambiguous. The CDR3 covers 15 residues. V lost 4 bases and J 0 bases, leaving 10 bases between the germline ends. Germline V gene lookup returns CDR1 SGHDT and CDR2 YYEEEE. CDR3 region: CASSPLSANTGELFF. The DNA of the CDR3 is TGTGCCAGCAGCCCGTTATCAGCGAACACCGGGGAGCTGTTTTTT.

J is TRBJ2-6 and V is TRBV19; no definite D call. This CDR3 has 15 amino acids. Germline lookup yields CDR1 LNHDA and CDR2 SQIVND (reference sequence). Trimming left V 7 bases short and J 0 bases short, with 10 bases between. The CDR3 nucleotides are TGTGCCAGTAACCCAGCGTACTCTGGGGCCAACGTCCTGACTTTC. It translates to CASNPAYSGANVLTF.

The chain carries TRBV11-3 and TRBJ2-2, with TRBD2 identical over 10 bases. Unmatched junction bases numbered 13, after V lost 5 bases and J lost 7 bases. CDR3 length: 17 residues. Germline assignment: CDR1 SGHNT and CDR2 YENEEA. The CDR3 bases are TGTGCCAGCAGCCCTGGCGGGCTAGCGGGAGATCACGGGGAGCTGTTTTTT. Translation: CASSPGGLAGDHGELFF.

The gene calls are TRBV10-3 and TRBJ2-4; possibly TRBD2 for D (6 bases). This CDR3 comprises 17 residues. V shed 0 bases and J shed 1 base, with 13 bases lying between them. Looked up from germline, CDR1 is ENHRY and CDR2 is SYGVKD. CDR3 bases: TGTGCCATCAGTGAGTCGACGGGGGATGGGGCCAAAAACATTCAGTACTTC. Encoded protein: CAISESTGDGAKNIQYF.

This chain connects TRBV12-1 to TRBJ1-3; the D call TRBD1 from the table was never checked on the DNA. TRBV12-1 is recorded as a pseudogene. CDR3 length: 19 amino acids. This chain's CDR3 is CASSFVGDREAPSGNTIYF. The CDR3 region has the DNA TGTGCCAGCAGCTTTGTTGGAGACAGGGAGGCTCCCAGCGGAAACACCATATATTTT.

This chain joins TRBV5-5 and TRBJ2-7, with D uncertain. Trimming cost V 4 bases and J 1 base, with 9 bases left between them. This CDR3 has 13 residues. Germline V gene lookup returns CDR1 SGHKS and CDR2 YYEKEE (reference sequence). DNA of the CDR3: TGTGCCAGCAGCCTCCTCTCTTCCTACGAGCAGTACTTC. Its protein product is CASSLLSSYEQYF.

In this sample, this clone turned up once. This chain connects TRBV5-6 to TRBJ2-1, with 8 positions matching TRBD2. V shed 4 bases and J 5 bases; nucleotides not matched to a gene: 8. Germline CDR1 is SGHDT and CDR2 is YYEEEE. The CDR3 totals 15 residues. In nucleotides, the CDR3 is TGTGCCAGCAGCACGGGACTAGGGGGAAACAATGAGCAGTTCTTC. Protein: CASSTGLGGNNEQFF.

CDR3: CASSQESRGTYNEQFF. CDR3 sequence (DNA): TGCGCCAGCAGCCAAGAGAGCCGGGGGACCTACAATGAGCAGTTCTTC. This chain links TRBV4-1 with TRBJ2-1; a possible D gene is TRBD2 (6 bases). The V end was cut by 0 bases, the J end by 2 bases, with 11 bases between. The length of the CDR3 is 16 residues. The germline gives CDR1 MGHRA, CDR2 YSYEKL.

This chain links TRBV15 with TRBJ1-5; no firm D call. The CDR3 is made up of 13 amino acids. Germline V gene data show CDR1 as LNHNV and CDR2 as YYDKDF (reference sequence). Trimming took off 9 bases at V and 6 bases at J, with 15 bases between the two ends. Here the CDR3 DNA reads TGTGCCACGGGCGGGGTATTGGGTCAGCCCCAGCATTTT. Translated: CATGGVLGQPQHF.

This clone has ten or more counts. V gene TRBV4-2 combines with J gene TRBJ1-6; 9 bases fit TRBD1. Germline V gene lookup returns CDR1 LGHNA and CDR2 YNFKEQ. V was pared by 4 bases and J by 7 bases, with 2 bases of the junction left unmatched. The CDR3 has 14 residues. The CDR3 protein is CASSRGTGNSPLHF. In nucleotides, the CDR3 is TGTGCCAGCAGCCGCGGGACAGGGAATTCACCCCTCCACTTT.

This clone was seen only a few times. V gene TRBV18 combines with J gene TRBJ1-5; the match to TRBD1 covers 8 bases. The CDR3 loop spans 13 amino acids. The germline V gene encodes CDR1 KGHSH and CDR2 LQKENI. Trimming took 6 bases from V and 7 from J; bases not matched to a gene: 5. Here the CDR3 DNA reads TGTGCCAGCTCGCTGGACAGGGAACAGCCCCAGCATTTT. As protein: CASSLDREQPQHF.

The chain employs TRBV2 and TRBJ2-7, with D perhaps TRBD1 (5 bases). Trimming shortened V by 9 bases and J by 0 bases, and 12 bases separated the two germline ends. There are 13 residues in the CDR3. Per germline, CDR1 SNHLY and CDR2 FYNNEI. Here the CDR3 reads CASYRILSYEQYF. The DNA of the CDR3 is TGTGCCAGTTACAGGATACTCTCCTACGAGCAGTACTTC.

This chain joins TRBV11-1 and TRBJ2-7; 9 bases line up with TRBD1. J was trimmed by 2 bases and V by 5 bases; bases with no gene match: 4. CDR3 length: 14 residues. Looked up from germline, CDR1 is SGHAT and CDR2 is FQDESV (reference sequence). Written as DNA, the CDR3 is TGTGCCAGCAGCGTCTGGACAGGGGCCTACGAGCAGTACTTC. Its translation is CASSVWTGAYEQYF.

The V and J genes are TRBV18 and TRBJ1-2; the match to TRBD1 covers 8 bases. Germline V gene lookup returns CDR1 KGHSH and CDR2 LQKENI. The junction had 11 bases not matched to a gene; V was cut back by 5 bases and J by 0 bases. The CDR3 covers 17 residues. The CDR3 bases are TGTGCCAGCTCAAAGCCGGGACAGGCCGACTCTAACTATGGCTACACCTTC. Translated: CASSKPGQADSNYGYTF.

The chain recombines TRBV5-1 with TRBJ1-1; D perhaps matches TRBD1 (5 bases). The CDR3 is 16 amino acids. V lost 0 bases and J lost 3, with 15 bases in between. The germline CDR1 and CDR2 sequences are SGHRS and YFSETQ. The CDR3 DNA follows: TGCGCCAGCAGCTTGGTTGGGCCACCGGGGGACACTGAAGCTTTCTTT. Protein sequence: CASSLVGPPGDTEAFF.

The chain carries TRBV6-5 and TRBJ2-7, with a tentative D call TRBD2 (5 bases). V was cut by 8 bases and J by 0 bases, with 11 bases left in between. The CDR3 consists of 13 residues. CDR1 MNHEY and CDR2 SVGAGI come from the germline V gene. Here the CDR3 reads CASQSGLSYEQYF. The CDR3 nucleotides are TGTGCCAGCCAAAGCGGCCTCTCCTACGAGCAGTACTTC.

The rearrangement joins TRBV19 to TRBJ1-5; maybe TRBD1 (6 bases). The CDR3 has 15 amino acids. Germline V gene lookup returns CDR1 LNHDA and CDR2 SQIVND (reference sequence). V was cut by 6 bases and J by 0 bases, with 12 bases left in between. DNA for the CDR3: TGTGCCAGTAGAATACAGGGATATAGCAATCAGCCCCAGCATTTT. Translating it yields CASRIQGYSNQPQHF.

The chain uses TRBV7-9 and TRBJ1-1; 7 positions match TRBD1. This CDR3 has 13 residues. The germline CDR1 and CDR2 sequences are SEHNR and FQNEAQ (reference sequence). V shed 5 bases, J shed 5 bases, and the junction held 5 bases outside the gene matches. In DNA, the CDR3 is TGTGCCAGCAGCACCCAACAGGGGACTGAAGCTTTCTTT. Translating gives CASSTQQGTEAFF.